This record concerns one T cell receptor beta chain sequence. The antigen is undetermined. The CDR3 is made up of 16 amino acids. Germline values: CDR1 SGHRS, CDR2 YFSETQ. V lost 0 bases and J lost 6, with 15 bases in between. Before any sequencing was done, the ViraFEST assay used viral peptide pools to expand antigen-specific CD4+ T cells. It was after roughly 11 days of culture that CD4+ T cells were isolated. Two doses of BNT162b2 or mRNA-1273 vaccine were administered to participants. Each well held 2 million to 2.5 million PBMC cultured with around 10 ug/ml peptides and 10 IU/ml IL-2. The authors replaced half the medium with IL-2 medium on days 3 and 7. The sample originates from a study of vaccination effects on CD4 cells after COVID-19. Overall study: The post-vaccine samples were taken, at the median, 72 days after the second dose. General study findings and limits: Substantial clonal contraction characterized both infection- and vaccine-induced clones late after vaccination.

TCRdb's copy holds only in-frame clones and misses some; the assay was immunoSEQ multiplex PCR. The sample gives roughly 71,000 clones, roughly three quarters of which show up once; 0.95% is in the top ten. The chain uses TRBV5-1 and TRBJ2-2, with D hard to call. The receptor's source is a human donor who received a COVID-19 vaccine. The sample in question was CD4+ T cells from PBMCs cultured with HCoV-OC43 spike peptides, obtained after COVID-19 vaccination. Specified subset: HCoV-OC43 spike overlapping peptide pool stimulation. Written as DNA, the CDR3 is TGCGCCAGCAGCTTGGTTCTTTCCGGGCGCCCCGGGGAGCTGTTTTTT. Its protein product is CASSLVLSGRPGELFF.